This T cell receptor (beta chain) was retrieved from a study of blood T cell repertoires in COVID-19. On the study more broadly: Material from acute and convalescent COVID-19 was sourced from the United States, Italy and Spain.

CDR1 and CDR2 (germline): SNHLY, FYNNEI. Trimming stripped 6 bases from V and 1 base from J, with 12 bases between. The CDR3 is made up of 14 amino acids. Here immunoSEQ multiplex PCR was the method, and the copy in TCRdb shows in-frame clones only, minus some. This sample has a few hundred thousand clones; approximately 90% occur once, and the top ten carry approximately 2.2%. The sample consisted of peripheral blood. The genes are TRBV2 and TRBJ1-2, with unresolved D. The source of this sequence is a man younger than 35 with active or convalescent COVID-19. The CDR3 DNA sequence: TGTGCCAGCAGCCTTTATGTTCTTAACTATGGCTACACCTTC. It yields the protein CASSLYVLNYGYTF.